A single sample gave rise to the 30 T cell receptor beta chains below, sequenced in a study of cytomegalovirus exposure and HLA in healthy donors. PCR amplification relied on 60 Vbeta primers (plus 13 Jbeta primers). Generated by immunoSEQ multiplex PCR, the TCRdb table keeps only in-frame clones and is missing some. The table includes about 130,000 clones, roughly 69% detected once. The sample consisted of PBMCs. These receptors came from a human donor in good health.

The chain has TRBV6-5 and TRBJ1-2; 10 bases fit TRBD1. The CDR3 length is 15 residues. CDR1 and CDR2 from the germline V gene are MNHEY and SVGAGI. After removal of 6 bases from V and 2 bases from J, the junction contained 6 bases not matched to a gene. The CDR3 region is CASSKTGGANYGYTF. The CDR3 DNA follows: TGTGCCAGCAGCAAGACAGGGGGCGCCAACTATGGCTACACCTTC.

The chain is built from TRBV18 and TRBJ1-5; 8 bases line up with TRBD1. CDR1 and CDR2 from the germline V gene are KGHSH and LQKENI. V lost 6 bases, J lost 4 bases, and 5 bases stayed unmatched. The CDR3 is 14 amino acids. This CDR3 reads CASSPGQANQPQHF. The CDR3, as DNA: TGTGCCAGCTCGCCGGGACAGGCAAATCAGCCCCAGCATTTT. Looking up the rest from reference TRBV18 and TRBJ1-5 gives the full variable domain: NAGVMQNPRHLVRRRGQEARLRCSPMKGHSHVYWYRQLPEEGLKFMVYLQKENIIDESGMPKERFSAEFPKEGPSILRIQQVVRGDSAAYFCASSPGQANQPQHFGDGTRLSIL.

V and J are TRBV4-3 and TRBJ2-3, with TRBD2 identical over 7 bases. CDR3 length: 17 amino acids. V lost 4 bases and J lost 3; bases outside the gene matches: 13. Germline-derived CDR1 and CDR2 are LGHNA and YSLEER. In DNA, the CDR3 is TGCGCCAGCAGCCGGGTGCGGGGGTCGTCCGTAACAGATACGCAGTATTTT. Amino acid sequence: CASSRVRGSSVTDTQYF.

This clone is a singleton in its sample. The rearrangement links TRBV7-2 to TRBJ2-2; TRBD1 agrees at 9 bases. V lost 7 bases to trimming and J lost 1 base; unmatched junction nucleotides: 10. The CDR3 spans 17 residues. The V gene's germline CDR1 is SGHTA and CDR2 FQGNSA. The CDR3 DNA reads TGTGCCAGCACCGTAAGAGGGACAGGGCTGAACACCGGGGAGCTGTTTTTT. This codes for CASTVRGTGLNTGELFF.

The rearrangement uses TRBV13 and TRBJ1-3, with 8 positions matching TRBD1. CDR3 length equals 15 residues. CDR1 is PRHDT and CDR2 is FYEKMQ in the germline V gene (reference sequence). V was clipped by 5 bases and J by 3 bases; unmatched bases: 6. In DNA, the CDR3 is TGTGCCAGCAGCATCAGGGGGCGCGGTGGAAACACCATATATTTT. Its translation: CASSIRGRGGNTIYF.

The CDR3 loop reads CASRDGGSPYNEQFF. The CDR3 region has the DNA TGCGCCAGCAGGGACGGGGGTAGCCCCTACAATGAGCAGTTCTTC. The rearrangement links TRBV5-1 to TRBJ2-1, with a possible D match to TRBD2 (6 bases). CDR1 and CDR2 from the germline V gene are SGHRS and YFSETQ. The CDR3 has 15 amino acids. Deletions cut 5 bases from V and 2 bases from J, with 14 bases between.

This rearrangement joins TRBV27 to TRBJ2-1, with TRBD1 identical over 10 bases. The CDR3 runs 17 residues. After removal of 1 base from V and 7 bases from J, the junction contained 10 bases not matched to a gene. Germline loops: CDR1 MNHEY, CDR2 SMNVEV (reference sequence). CDR3 in amino acids: CASSLFGGQGYLNEQFF. The DNA for the CDR3 is TGTGCCAGCAGTTTATTCGGGGGACAGGGGTATCTAAATGAGCAGTTCTTC.

V gene TRBV5-4 combines with J gene TRBJ2-2; D might be TRBD2 (5 bases). Per the germline V gene, CDR1 is SGHNT and CDR2 is YYREEE (reference sequence). Between the trimmed V and J ends, which lost 4 bases and 3 bases, there was a span of 16 bases. This CDR3 is 16 amino acids long. CDR3 DNA: TGTGCCAGCAGCCCGACCGCGTTGAGGGACACCGGGGAGCTGTTTTTT. This gives the protein CASSPTALRDTGELFF.

This clone was seen a single time. The V gene is TRBV5-4, the J gene TRBJ1-1, with 8 positions matching TRBD1. V lost 5 bases and J lost 5; bases outside the gene matches: 8. The length of the CDR3 is 14 residues. Germline CDR1 reads SGHNT; CDR2 reads YYREEE (reference sequence). For the CDR3, the DNA is TGTGCCAGCAGGATTTTCAACAGGGGGACTGAAGCTTTCTTT. It specifies CASRIFNRGTEAFF.

The rearrangement links TRBV27 to TRBJ2-7; 9 nucleotides align to TRBD2. The V and J ends lost 2 bases and 4 bases, in that order; junction bases with no gene match: 12. CDR3 length: 17 amino acids. Germline V gene lookup returns CDR1 MNHEY and CDR2 SMNVEV (reference sequence). CDR3 DNA: TGTGCCAGCAGTTTAAGGCGGGGGGGCGGTAAGGGTTACGAGCAGTACTTC. Protein: CASSLRRGGGKGYEQYF.

This chain links TRBV28 with TRBJ1-1; 7 positions agree with TRBD1. The junction had 13 bases not matched to a gene; V was cut back by 5 bases and J by 4 bases. Germline CDR1 reads MDHEN; CDR2 reads SYDVKM. This CDR3 is 16 amino acids long. This CDR3 reads CASSARGSGRGTEAFF. The CDR3, as DNA: TGTGCCAGCAGTGCCAGGGGGAGCGGGCGCGGCACTGAAGCTTTCTTT.

The chain has TRBV30 and TRBJ2-7, with D possibly being TRBD1 (6 bases). The V gene lost 3 bases and the J gene lost 6 bases, with 15 bases spanning the gap. The CDR3 is 13 amino acids. Germline assignment: CDR1 GTSNPN and CDR2 SVGIG (reference sequence). The CDR3 DNA follows: TGTGCCTGGAGCGTTGACAGGACCGGCGAGCAGTACTTC. Translation: CAWSVDRTGEQYF. Full variable domain (rest looked up from reference TRBV30 and TRBJ2-7): SQTIHQWPATLVQPVGSPLSLECTVEGTSNPNLYWYRQAAGRGLQLLFYSVGIGQISSEVPQNLSASRPQDRQFILSSKKLLLSDSGFYLCAWSVDRTGEQYFGPGTRLTVT.

V usage is TRBV6-6 and J usage is TRBJ2-2; TRBD1 aligns across 10 bases. This CDR3 spans 16 amino acids. Germline V gene sequence: CDR1 MNHNY, CDR2 SVGAGI (reference sequence). V gave up 6 bases and J gave up 4 bases; unmatched junction bases: 8. This chain's CDR3 is CASRSPGQGSTGELFF. For the CDR3, the DNA is TGTGCCAGCAGGTCCCCGGGACAGGGGTCCACCGGGGAGCTGTTTTTT.

The V gene is TRBV27, the J gene TRBJ2-7, with 7 bases that match TRBD1. The germline CDR1 and CDR2 sequences are MNHEY and SMNVEV (reference sequence). The CDR3 runs to 14 residues. The V segment lost 3 bases and the J segment 4 bases; nucleotides outside the gene matches: 6. CDR3 amino acids: CASSLKGATYEQYF. The CDR3 DNA reads as TGTGCCAGCAGTTTGAAGGGGGCCACTTACGAGCAGTACTTC.

This chain connects TRBV10-2 to TRBJ2-1; 9 bases line up with TRBD2. V was clipped by 10 bases and J by 4 bases; unmatched bases: 8. The germline CDR1 and CDR2 sequences are WSHSY and SAAADI. CDR3 length: 14 residues. CDR3 residues: CATGATSGYNEQFF. CDR3 in DNA: TGCGCCACAGGGGCGACTAGCGGTTACAATGAGCAGTTCTTC.

The chain links TRBV7-9 to TRBJ2-2, with D perhaps matching TRBD1 (6 bases). The V and J ends lost 5 bases and 0 bases respectively, with 16 bases between them. This CDR3 region has 17 residues. CDR1 and CDR2 (germline): SEHNR, FQNEAQ (reference sequence). The CDR3 region is CASSPFWGRANTGELFF. CDR3 DNA sequence: TGTGCCAGCAGCCCCTTTTGGGGGCGGGCGAACACCGGGGAGCTGTTTTTT.

In the case of this clone: At one boundary the junction diverges from the germline segment, which might be a read error. This CDR3 is also generated by other DNA sequences in the sample. The chain joins TRBV4-2 to TRBJ2-5, with D perhaps TRBD1 (6 bases). Germline CDR1 reads LGHNA; CDR2 reads YNFKEQ. CDR3 length: 15 amino acids. The CDR3 loop reads CASSQEWGPQETQYF. CDR3 bases: TGTGCCAGCAGCCAAGAGTGGGGGCCCCAAGAAACCCAGTACTTC.

The chain is built from TRBV18 and TRBJ1-1; no definite D call. This CDR3 spans 15 amino acids. The V gene's germline CDR1 is KGHSH and CDR2 LQKENI. V was cut by 0 bases and J by 2 bases, with 10 bases left in between. CDR3 sequence (DNA): TGTGCCAGCTCACCACCGCAGGCCCGAAACACTGAAGCTTTCTTT. This sequence encodes CASSPPQARNTEAFF.

The chain recombines TRBV7-8 with TRBJ2-7, with 12 bases lining up with TRBD1. The CDR3 spans 17 residues. After removal of 5 bases from V and 5 bases from J, the junction contained 13 bases not matched to a gene. Germline V gene sequence: CDR1 SGHVS, CDR2 FQNEAQ. CDR3 DNA sequence: TGTGCCAGCAGCGCCGGGCGGGACAGGGGGCAACAGGACGAGCAGTACTTC. This encodes CASSAGRDRGQQDEQYF.

This clone was observed a few times. The CDR3 DNA reads as TGTGCCAGTAGTATAGCCCTGGTCCAGGGCACAGATACGCAGTATTTT. The encoded protein is CASSIALVQGTDTQYF. This chain joins TRBV19 and TRBJ2-3; D uncertain. Germline V gene sequence: CDR1 LNHDA, CDR2 SQIVND (reference sequence). The CDR3 runs to 16 residues. Between the trimmed V and J ends, which lost 1 base and 1 base, there was a span of 12 bases.

The chain recombines TRBV6-6 with TRBJ2-5, with D tentatively TRBD1 (6 bases). Deletions cut 6 bases from V and 2 bases from J, with 16 bases between. CDR1 is MNHNY and CDR2 is SVGAGI in the germline V gene (reference sequence). The CDR3 runs 15 residues. As DNA, the CDR3 is TGTGCCAGCAGCAGAAAGGACAGTATACAAGAGACCCAGTACTTC. Translating it yields CASSRKDSIQETQYF.

This clone is a singleton in its sample. This sequence joins TRBV2 and TRBJ2-3; 12 nucleotides line up with TRBD2. CDR3 size: 19 residues. CDR1 and CDR2 from the germline V gene are SNHLY and FYNNEI. V was pared by 8 bases and J by 0 bases, with 15 bases of the junction left unmatched. CDR3: CASHRRPKTSGSSTDTQYF. The CDR3 DNA reads as TGTGCCAGCCACCGCCGGCCCAAGACTAGCGGGAGTAGCACAGATACGCAGTATTTT.

The gene calls are TRBV6-5 and TRBJ2-7; 7 nucleotides agree with TRBD1. There are 14 residues in the CDR3. Germline values: CDR1 MNHEY, CDR2 SVGAGI. V shed 6 bases and J 8 bases; nucleotides not matched to a gene: 13. CDR3 DNA sequence: TGTGCCAGCAGCCACAGGGGTTCGGAGTACCAGCAGTACTTC. Amino acids: CASSHRGSEYQQYF.

The chain recombines TRBV15 with TRBJ2-7, with 10 bases aligning to TRBD1. The CDR3 is made up of 15 amino acids. Germline CDR1 and CDR2: LNHNV and YYDKDF (reference sequence). V was clipped by 5 bases and J by 0 bases; unmatched bases: 4. The CDR3 DNA is TGTGCCACCAGCGTGGACAGGGGGAGCTCCTACGAGCAGTACTTC. Residues: CATSVDRGSSYEQYF.

The rearrangement uses TRBV30 and TRBJ1-2; maybe TRBD1 (6 bases). The ends were cut back, 0 bases at V and 10 bases at J, with 18 bases in the middle. This CDR3 is built from 14 residues. The germline CDR1 and CDR2 sequences are GTSNPN and SVGIG (reference sequence). The CDR3: CAWSVLVTHRDYTF. The CDR3 nucleotides read TGTGCCTGGAGTGTATTGGTTACACACAGGGACTACACCTTC.

The rearrangement uses TRBV7-2 and TRBJ1-3; TRBD1 matches 9 bases. The CDR3 spans 15 residues. The germline CDR1 and CDR2 sequences are SGHTA and FQGNSA. With V trimmed by 3 bases and J by 7 bases, 7 bases remained unmatched. In DNA form, the CDR3 reads TGTGCCAGCAGCTTCGGACAGGGGATGCTGAACACCATATATTTT. Translation: CASSFGQGMLNTIYF.

The CDR3 here is CASSLRGLPYEQYF. CDR3 sequence (DNA): TGTGCCAGCAGTCTCCGGGGATTACCCTACGAGCAGTACTTC. V gene TRBV6-1 combines with J gene TRBJ2-7; TRBD2 might be the D (5 bases). This CDR3 has 14 amino acids. The V gene lost 5 bases and the J gene lost 2 bases, with 13 bases spanning the gap. Germline V CDR1 and CDR2: MNHNS, SASEGT.

V usage is TRBV2 and J usage is TRBJ1-5, with D unclear. The CDR3 covers 14 residues. V was clipped by 1 base and J by 2 bases, with 6 bases between them. Germline lookup yields CDR1 SNHLY and CDR2 FYNNEI. The CDR3 DNA follows: TGTGCCAGCAGTGAAGACAGAGGCAATCAGCCCCAGCATTTT. This codes for CASSEDRGNQPQHF.

This clone was recorded only once. The chain employs TRBV5-4 and TRBJ1-1; the D gene is possibly TRBD1 (6 bases). The CDR3 has 15 amino acids. In germline, CDR1 is SGHNT, CDR2 YYREEE (reference sequence). Trimming stripped 5 bases from V and 4 bases from J, with 18 bases between. Here the CDR3 DNA reads TGTGCCAGCAGGCCTGGCGGGGGCGTAGGCACTGAAGCTTTCTTT. Protein product: CASRPGGGVGTEAFF.

The chain couples TRBV4-3 to TRBJ2-6; 7 bases map to TRBD1. The CDR3 is 19 residues long. The V segment lost 4 bases and the J segment 0 bases; nucleotides outside the gene matches: 12. CDR1 is LGHNA and CDR2 is YSLEER in the germline V gene. CDR3: CASSRASRDSISGANVLTF. In DNA form, the CDR3 reads TGCGCCAGCAGCCGCGCATCCCGGGACAGTATCTCTGGGGCCAACGTCCTGACTTTC.